This TCR beta chain was sequenced for a study of CD8 T cells in ankylosing spondylitis. Regarding the study as a whole: Disease-linked clones bore a CD8+ phenotype and were relatively rare in peripheral blood.

One entry per CDR3 protein results from TCRdb running MiXCR on the 5' RACE reads. The repertoire has fewer than 80,000 distinct CDR3 sequences, under 5.5% of them found once; the top ten carry around 2.2%. The CDR3 loop spans 14 amino acids. V lost 6 bases to trimming and J lost 3 bases, with 12 bases between them. This clonotype was picked up many times. The antigen remains undetermined. Sequencing was performed on blood, either unsorted or a sorted T cell fraction (not recorded which). The chain combines TRBV12-3 or TRBV12-4 with TRBJ1-3, with D maybe TRBD1 (6 bases). The TCR comes from a male donor with ankylosing spondylitis or in good health (not recorded which). The DNA of the CDR3 is TGTGCCAGCAGCCTCCAGGGGAGTGGAAACACCATATATTTT. Its translation is CASSLQGSGNTIYF.